These 6 T cell receptor beta chains were all obtained from the same sample, sequenced in a study of blood T cell repertoires in COVID-19. The data were produced by immunoSEQ multiplex PCR, yet TCRdb's version contains in-frame clones alone and is incomplete. The data hold approximately 70,000 clones, with approximately 88% observed a single time. Sequencing input: peripheral blood. These receptors were collected from a human donor in a cohort sampled during active COVID-19.

The chain recombines TRBV7-6 with TRBJ2-7; TRBD1 is a possible D gene (5 bases). CDR1 is SGHVS, CDR2 FNYEAQ, per germline. V was pared by 3 bases and J by 3 bases, with 9 bases between. This CDR3 comprises 13 residues. The CDR3 coding sequence is TGTGCCAGCAGCTTTGGCCAGGGCTACGAGCAGTACTTC. Translation gives CASSFGQGYEQYF.

This clone was counted between two and nine times. The chain is built from TRBV5-4 and TRBJ1-1; 7 bases line up with TRBD1. Trimming cost V 0 bases and J 1 base; bases outside gene matches: 0. The CDR3 has 14 residues. Per the germline V gene, CDR1 is SGHNT and CDR2 is YYREEE (reference sequence). Here the CDR3 reads CASSLGTGNTEAFF. The CDR3 bases are TGTGCCAGCAGCTTGGGGACAGGGAACACTGAAGCTTTCTTT.

CDR3 amino acids: CASSYTGGSTDTQYF. The CDR3, as DNA: TGTGCCAGCAGTTACACCGGGGGGAGCACAGATACGCAGTATTTT. The chain employs TRBV6-5 and TRBJ2-3; TRBD2 aligns across 7 bases. Germline CDR1 reads MNHEY; CDR2 reads SVGAGI. CDR3 length: 15 amino acids. Unmatched junction bases numbered 2, after V lost 2 bases and J lost 0 bases.

This chain's CDR3 is CASSLSGQGTEQYF. In DNA form, the CDR3 reads TGTGCCAGCAGTTTATCGGGGCAGGGTACCGAGCAGTACTTC. The rearrangement joins TRBV27 to TRBJ2-7; a weak D match, TRBD1 (5 bases). V dropped 0 bases and J dropped 6 bases, with 12 bases sitting between them. Germline CDR1 is MNHEY and CDR2 is SMNVEV (reference sequence). CDR3 length: 14 residues.

The rearrangement links TRBV6-6 to TRBJ2-5, with a tentative D call TRBD2 (7 bases). This CDR3 contains 14 residues. Trimming removed 4 bases from V and 1 base from J, with 10 bases in between. The germline gives CDR1 MNHNY, CDR2 SVGAGI (reference sequence). For the CDR3, the DNA is TGTGCCAGCAGTTTGGGGGGGCCCCAAGAGACCCAGTACTTC. It encodes CASSLGGPQETQYF.

This chain connects TRBV9 to TRBJ1-1; 8 bases fit TRBD1. The germline V gene has CDR1 SGDLS and CDR2 YYNGEE. Trimming at V came to 1 base and at J to 4 bases, leaving 3 bases not matched to a gene. The CDR3 consists of 14 residues. The CDR3 DNA reads as TGTGCCAGCAGCGTACAGGGGGCAGGCACTGAAGCTTTCTTT. Its protein product is CASSVQGAGTEAFF. The full variable domain, with the rest looked up from reference TRBV9 and TRBJ1-1, is DSGVTQTPKHLITATGQRVTLRCSPRSGDLSVYWYQQSLDQGLQFLIQYYNGEERAKGNILERFSAQQFPDLHSELNLSSLELGDSALYFCASSVQGAGTEAFFGQGTRLTVV.